This T cell receptor (beta chain) emerged from a study of T cells in Graves' hyperthyroidism and ophthalmopathy. What was amplified from RNA transcripts were TCR beta CDR3 regions. Researchers ran a first-round RT-PCR on the TCR CDR3 using the HTBI primer set. TCRdb analysed the multiplex PCR reads with MiXCR anew, one entry per CDR3 protein. The profile covers around 350,000 distinct CDR3 sequences, with 13% appearing a single time and 9.2% taken by the ten largest. Patients with uncontrolled infections, other autoimmune diseases, pregnancy or lactation were excluded. The sequence derives from a woman between 18 and 29 years old with Graves' hyperthyroidism. The sequenced sample consisted of blood.

CDR3 nucleotide sequence: TGCGCCAGCAGCTTGGGACCTCAGGGGAGGGACACTGAAGCTTTCTTT. Its translation: CASSLGPQGRDTEAFF. The chain is built from TRBV5-1 and TRBJ1-1; maybe TRBD1 (6 bases). The germline V gene encodes CDR1 SGHRS and CDR2 YFSETQ. The CDR3 covers 16 residues. V dropped 0 bases and J dropped 3 bases, with 15 bases sitting between them.